The T cell receptor beta chain described here comes from a study of blood T cell repertoires in COVID-19. Study at large: Samples of COVID-19 (acute and convalescent) were obtained from the United States, Italy and Spain.

Trimming cost V 10 bases and J 0 bases; bases outside gene matches: 9. The CDR3 totals 15 residues. CDR1 is LNHDA, CDR2 SQIVND, per germline (reference sequence). Living in under 30 US areas, the participants were between roughly 18 and 89 years of age. Original methodology: Cell counts per sample came from amplifying reference gene primers. Only in-frame clones appear in the TCRdb table, and some are missing; sequencing was by immunoSEQ multiplex PCR. That table is the source of V, J and clone size, and D and trimming were worked out from the DNA. The sample lists 360,000 or so clones, about nine tenths occurring once.

This TCR came from a woman in her twenties or thirties who had been exposed to COVID-19. Specimen: PBMCs or T cells enriched from blood (not recorded which). The chain links TRBV19 to TRBJ1-5, with 7 bases fitting TRBD1. The CDR3 DNA reads TGTGCCACCAGATTGGGACAGAGTAGCAATCAGCCCCAGCATTTT. Amino acid sequence: CATRLGQSSNQPQHF.